This T cell receptor beta chain is from a study of cytomegalovirus exposure and HLA in healthy donors. On the study more broadly: Among roughly 180 million T cells, an earlier analysis found around 100 million unique TCR beta sequences. Points from the study as a whole: Later analysis demonstrated an association between a missense DCLRE1C variant and TCR beta V- and J-gene trimming. Later work found most CMV-associated TCR beta chains apparently HLA-restricted.

Germline V gives CDR1 KGHSH, CDR2 LQKENI. This CDR3 has 16 residues. V gave up 2 bases and J gave up 5 bases, with 18 bases separating them. In the PCR, 60 Vbeta and 13 Jbeta primers were used. Clones were sequenced by immunoSEQ multiplex PCR, and TCRdb holds only the in-frame ones, with some missing. The sample has under 90,000 clones. As for this clone: Its antigen is unidentified.

The clonotype was recovered from a female donor in good health and CMV-seropositive. The J gene is TRBJ2-5, the V gene TRBV18, with D perhaps matching TRBD1 (5 bases). Sequenced sample: PBMCs. CDR3 residues: CASSPTWGSGVETQYF. CDR3 nucleotides: TGTGCCAGCTCACCAACCTGGGGCTCTGGGGTGGAGACCCAGTACTTC.